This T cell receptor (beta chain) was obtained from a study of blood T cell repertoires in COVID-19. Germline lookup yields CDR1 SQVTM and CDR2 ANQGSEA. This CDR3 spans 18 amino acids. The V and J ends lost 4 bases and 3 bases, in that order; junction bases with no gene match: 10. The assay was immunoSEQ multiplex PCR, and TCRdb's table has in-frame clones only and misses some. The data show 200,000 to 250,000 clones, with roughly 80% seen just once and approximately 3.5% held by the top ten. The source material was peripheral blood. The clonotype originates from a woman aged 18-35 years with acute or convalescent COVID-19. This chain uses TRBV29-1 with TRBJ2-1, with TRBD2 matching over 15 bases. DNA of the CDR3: TGCAGCGTTGGAGGGACTAGCGGGAGGCCACCCCTCTACAATGAGCAGTTCTTC. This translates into CSVGGTSGRPPLYNEQFF.